These 18 T cell receptor beta chains share one sample of origin, sequenced in a study of CD8 T cells in ankylosing spondylitis. One entry per CDR3 protein results from TCRdb running MiXCR on the 5' RACE reads. The table shows 150,000 to 200,000 distinct CDR3 sequences, with under 14% occurring only once. The sequenced sample consisted of blood, either unsorted or a sorted T cell fraction (not recorded which). The receptors were gathered from a male donor with ankylosing spondylitis or in good health (not recorded which).

J is TRBJ1-2 and V is TRBV6-1; the D is unclear. Germline V lookup: CDR1 MNHNS, CDR2 SASEGT. This CDR3 is 13 amino acids long. V lost 1 base, J lost 2 bases, and 5 bases lay in between. CDR3 region: CASSEGRNYGYTF. The CDR3 DNA reads as TGTGCCAGCAGTGAAGGCAGGAACTATGGCTACACCTTC.

The J gene is TRBJ2-7, the V gene TRBV7-9; D ambiguous. The CDR3 is 14 residues long. The germline gives CDR1 SEHNR, CDR2 FQNEAQ (reference sequence). The V end lost 1 base, the J end lost 2 bases, and 9 bases lay between the germline ends. As DNA, the CDR3 is TGTGCCAGCAGCTTAGACAGAAACCCCTACGAGCAGTACTTC. Its translation: CASSLDRNPYEQYF.

In its sample, this clonotype was seen many times. The V gene is TRBV29-1, the J gene TRBJ2-7; a weak D match, TRBD2 (6 bases). The CDR3 has 12 residues. V was shortened by 6 bases and J by 7 bases, with 16 bases between the two germline ends. The germline gives CDR1 SQVTM, CDR2 ANQGSEA. The CDR3 spells CSVTTGGQEQYF. The CDR3 DNA follows: TGCAGCGTCACGACCGGGGGTCAAGAGCAGTACTTC.

At least ten counts were recorded for this clonotype. This chain links TRBV5-6 with TRBJ2-3; D is unresolved. Germline assignment: CDR1 SGHDT and CDR2 YYEEEE. V was trimmed by 6 bases and J by 4 bases, leaving 9 bases between them. CDR3 length: 12 amino acids. CDR3 bases: TGTGCCAGCACCATTTCCGCAGATACGCAGTATTTT. This encodes CASTISADTQYF. The full variable domain, with the rest looked up from reference TRBV5-6 and TRBJ2-3, is DAGVTQSPTHLIKTRGQQVTLRCSPKSGHDTVSWYQQALGQGPQFIFQYYEEEERQRGNFPDRFSGHQFPNYSSELNVNALLLGDSALYLCASTISADTQYFGPGTRLTVL.

The CDR3 here is CASSRTSGRDNEQFF. In nucleotides, the CDR3 is TGTGCCAGCAGCCGGACTAGCGGACGTGACAATGAGCAGTTCTTC. The chain employs TRBV7-9 and TRBJ2-1; TRBD2 agrees at 10 bases. This CDR3 spans 15 amino acids. Germline lookup yields CDR1 SEHNR and CDR2 FQNEAQ (reference sequence). Unmatched junction bases numbered 6, after V lost 5 bases and J lost 5 bases.

This clonotype was recorded many times. The rearrangement joins TRBV29-1 to TRBJ2-1, with 8 positions matching TRBD2. From germline, CDR1 is SQVTM and CDR2 ANQGSEA. The J segment lost 2 bases and the V segment lost 3 bases, leaving 6 bases of the junction unmatched. The CDR3 is 15 amino acids. The CDR3 nucleotides read TGCAGCGTTGAGGAGGGACTAGAGGCCTACAATGAGCAGTTCTTC. Its protein product is CSVEEGLEAYNEQFF.

The table lists this clonotype with a few counts. This chain connects TRBV9 to TRBJ2-1; no firm D call. The CDR3 runs to 15 residues. Germline CDR1 SGDLS, CDR2 YYNGEE. Trimming took 0 bases from V and 4 from J, leaving 11 bases between them. The CDR3 DNA is TGTGCCAGCAGCGTAGATGGCGGAGCTTACAATGAGCAGTTCTTC. This translates into CASSVDGGAYNEQFF.

This clonotype was recorded many times. The rearrangement links TRBV5-1 to TRBJ2-5; 8 bases map to TRBD2. The CDR3 loop spans 15 amino acids. J gave up 5 bases and V 0 bases, and 6 bases lay outside the gene matches. Germline CDR1 reads SGHRS; CDR2 reads YFSETQ. The CDR3 DNA is TGCGCCAGCAGCTTGGCCGGAATAGCGGGGGAGACCCAGTACTTC. As protein: CASSLAGIAGETQYF. Drawing the rest from reference TRBV5-1 and TRBJ2-5, the complete variable domain is KAGVTQTPRYLIKTRGQQVTLSCSPISGHRSVSWYQQTPGQGLQFLFEYFSETQRNKGNFPGRFSGRQFSNSRSEMNVSTLELGDSALYLCASSLAGIAGETQYFGPGTRLLVL.

This clonotype was counted at least ten times. The V and J genes are TRBV6-1 and TRBJ1-2; D remains unclear. This CDR3 region has 14 residues. Germline V CDR1 and CDR2: MNHNS, SASEGT. The V end lost 2 bases, the J end lost 8 bases, and 15 bases lay between the germline ends. The CDR3 sequence is CASSERNPGLGYTF. The CDR3 DNA sequence: TGTGCCAGCAGTGAAAGGAACCCGGGATTAGGCTACACCTTC.

The chain couples TRBV7-2 to TRBJ2-1, with unresolved D. The CDR3 sequence is 13 residues long. The germline V gene has CDR1 SGHTA and CDR2 FQGNSA. The V end was cut by 1 base, the J end by 3 bases, with 4 bases between. The CDR3 DNA follows: TGTGCCAGCAGCTTAGTAGTCTACAATGAGCAGTTCTTC. Translating it yields CASSLVVYNEQFF. The full variable domain, completed using reference TRBV7-2 and TRBJ2-1, is GAGVSQSPSNKVTEKGKDVELRCDPISGHTALYWYRQSLGQGLEFLIYFQGNSAPDKSGLPSDRFSAERTGGSVSTLTIQRTQQEDSAVYLCASSLVVYNEQFFGPGTRLTVL.

This clonotype occurred many times. The chain joins TRBV20-1 to TRBJ2-5; maybe TRBD1 (6 bases). Germline values: CDR1 DFQATT, CDR2 SNEGSKA (reference sequence). The CDR3 extends over 16 amino acids. Trimming cost V 6 bases and J 1 base, with 21 bases left between them. The CDR3 bases are TGCAGTGCAACCATCCTTCCAGGGGCCTTCCAAGAGACCCAGTACTTC. It codes for CSATILPGAFQETQYF.

This chain links TRBV6-1 with TRBJ2-1; 7 bases match TRBD1. Germline-derived CDR1 and CDR2 are MNHNS and SASEGT. Trimming took 6 bases from V and 8 from J; bases not matched to a gene: 13. The CDR3 loop spans 15 amino acids. In nucleotides, the CDR3 is TGTGCCAGCAGACGGACAGGTCCCACAGGGGATGAGCAGTTCTTC. Protein: CASRRTGPTGDEQFF.

This clonotype was seen many times. The CDR3 region has the DNA TGCAGTGCTATGACAGGGTATGAAGATACGCAGTATTTT. It codes for CSAMTGYEDTQYF. V usage is TRBV20-1 and J usage is TRBJ2-3; TRBD1 matches at 7 bases. V shed 4 bases, J shed 5 bases, and the junction held 6 bases outside the gene matches. The CDR3 is made up of 13 amino acids. Germline V CDR1 and CDR2: DFQATT, SNEGSKA (reference sequence).

The V and J genes are TRBV7-9 and TRBJ2-3; D is perhaps TRBD2 (5 bases). The CDR3 is 14 amino acids. V was cut by 1 base and J by 2 bases, with 7 bases left in between. Germline loops: CDR1 SEHNR, CDR2 FQNEAQ (reference sequence). The CDR3 here is CASSLVGDTDTQYF. In nucleotides, the CDR3 is TGTGCCAGCAGCTTAGTCGGGGACACAGATACGCAGTATTTT.

This clonotype occurred many times. The chain joins TRBV27 to TRBJ2-1, with D perhaps matching TRBD2 (5 bases). V was clipped by 6 bases and J by 9 bases, with 12 bases between them. The length of the CDR3 is 12 residues. Germline CDR1 and CDR2: MNHEY and SMNVEV (reference sequence). The DNA for the CDR3 is TGTGCCAGCAGGGACTGGTCCTCTGAGCAGTTCTTC. Its protein product is CASRDWSSEQFF.

This rearrangement joins TRBV9 to TRBJ2-2; 9 bases are shared with TRBD1. The germline CDR1 and CDR2 sequences are SGDLS and YYNGEE. CDR3 length: 16 amino acids. V trimming: 0 bases; J trimming: 5 bases; junction bases outside the gene matches: 5. CDR3 DNA sequence: TGTGCCAGCAGCGTAGGTACAGGGGGCTTAACCGGGGAGCTGTTTTTT. Protein product: CASSVGTGGLTGELFF. Full variable domain (missing parts from reference TRBV9 and TRBJ2-2): DSGVTQTPKHLITATGQRVTLRCSPRSGDLSVYWYQQSLDQGLQFLIQYYNGEERAKGNILERFSAQQFPDLHSELNLSSLELGDSALYFCASSVGTGGLTGELFFGEGSRLTVL.

This clonotype was counted ten times or more. The rearrangement uses TRBV5-1 and TRBJ2-7; tentative D call: TRBD1 (5 bases). Between the trimmed V and J ends, which lost 3 bases and 1 base, there was a span of 11 bases. This CDR3 spans 14 amino acids. From germline, CDR1 is SGHRS and CDR2 YFSETQ. The CDR3 coding sequence is TGCGCCAGCAGCTCTCAGACAGCTTCCTACGAGCAGTACTTC. Translated: CASSSQTASYEQYF.

This clonotype was seen many times. The CDR3 nucleotides are TGTGCCAGCAGCCAATTTAGAGAGGAGATGGGTGGCTACACCTTC. The encoded protein is CASSQFREEMGGYTF. V is TRBV12-3 or TRBV12-4 and J is TRBJ1-2; D unclear. V lost 6 bases and J lost 7, with 21 bases in between. The CDR3 is 15 residues long.